These 17 T cell receptor beta chains originate from one sample sequenced in a study of T-cell reconstitution after alpha-beta-depleted transplantation in children. During its preparation, the TCRbeta library received unique molecular identifiers. MiXCR, run by TCRdb on the PCR reads, gives a single entry per CDR3 protein. The table has 200,000 to 300,000 distinct CDR3 sequences, roughly 25% seen once. This specimen consisted of PBMCs, obtained before TCRalphabeta/CD19-depleted stem cell transplant. The source of these receptors is a girl aged 2 to 9 with Fanconi anemia, due to receive a stem cell transplant.

Many counts were recorded for this clonotype. CDR3 sequence reads: CSADALQETQYF. As DNA, the CDR3 is TGCAGCGCTGACGCCCTACAAGAGACCCAGTACTTC. The V and J genes are TRBV29-1 and TRBJ2-5; unclear D gene. The germline V gene encodes CDR1 SQVTM and CDR2 ANQGSEA. The CDR3 is made up of 12 amino acids. Trimming took 7 bases from V and 2 from J, leaving 11 bases between them.

This clonotype was detected once. The chain links TRBV11-1 to TRBJ2-2; possibly TRBD2 for D (6 bases). V dropped 7 bases and J dropped 4 bases, with 16 bases sitting between them. CDR3 size: 15 residues. Germline V gene data show CDR1 as SGHAT and CDR2 as FQDESV (reference sequence). CDR3 amino acids: CASTLTRGGTGELFF. The CDR3 region has the DNA TGTGCCAGCACCTTGACTAGAGGTGGCACCGGGGAGCTGTTTTTT. Combining the CDR3 with reference TRBV11-1 and TRBJ2-2 gives the whole variable domain EAEVAQSPRYKITEKSQAVAFWCDPISGHATLYWYRQILGQGPELLVQFQDESVVDDSQLPKDRFSAERLKGVDSTLKIQPAELGDSAMYLCASTLTRGGTGELFFGEGSRLTVL.

This clonotype came up many times. The chain is built from TRBV20-1 and TRBJ2-5; TRBD2 agrees at 10 bases. The germline V gene encodes CDR1 DFQATT and CDR2 SNEGSKA (reference sequence). V dropped 7 bases and J dropped 5; count of bases not matched to a gene: 16. CDR3 length: 16 amino acids. The CDR3 is CSGLVVAGGSGETQYF. CDR3 sequence (DNA): TGCAGTGGTTTGGTAGTAGCGGGGGGTTCGGGTGAGACCCAGTACTTC.

The chain is built from TRBV20-1 and TRBJ1-3; D remains unclear. Germline values: CDR1 DFQATT, CDR2 SNEGSKA (reference sequence). Between the trimmed V and J ends, which lost 5 bases and 0 bases, there was a span of 8 bases. CDR3 size: 13 residues. CDR3 loop: CSAYKSSGNTIYF. CDR3 coding DNA: TGCAGTGCTTATAAGAGCTCTGGAAACACCATATATTTT.

This clonotype has at least ten counts. This rearrangement joins TRBV5-5 to TRBJ2-3, with D perhaps matching TRBD2 (5 bases). The CDR3 is made up of 15 amino acids. V shed 0 bases and J shed 9 bases, with 17 bases lying between them. Germline CDR1 and CDR2: SGHKS and YYEKEE (reference sequence). The DNA for the CDR3 is TGTGCCAGCAGCTTGGACGGGCGGGCCCGAGCCACGCAGTATTTT. Residues: CASSLDGRARATQYF.

In its sample, this clonotype was seen a few times. CDR3 coding DNA: TGCGCCAGCAGCTTCACTCCAGTCGATGAGCAGTTCTTC. As protein: CASSFTPVDEQFF. The gene calls are TRBV5-1 and TRBJ2-1; D is unresolved. V lost 2 bases, J lost 8 bases, and 11 bases lay in between. Per germline, CDR1 SGHRS and CDR2 YFSETQ. This CDR3 comprises 13 residues.

The sample holds many counts of this clonotype. The V call is TRBV29-1, the J call TRBJ2-3; 7 nucleotides match TRBD2. The junction had 6 bases not matched to a gene; V was cut back by 7 bases and J by 2 bases. This CDR3 comprises 13 residues. Germline V CDR1 and CDR2: SQVTM, ANQGSEA. The CDR3: CSGDYPVTDTQYF. The CDR3 DNA reads TGCAGCGGGGACTATCCCGTCACAGATACGCAGTATTTT.

Many counts were recorded for this clonotype. The rearrangement links TRBV7-6 to TRBJ2-3, with 12 bases fitting TRBD2. The V segment lost 1 base and the J segment 6 bases; nucleotides outside the gene matches: 11. CDR3 length: 18 amino acids. Per germline, CDR1 SGHVS and CDR2 FNYEAQ. The CDR3 DNA follows: TGTGCCAGCAGCTTAGTGTTAAACGGACTAGCGGGGACTGATACGCAGTATTTT. Translation gives CASSLVLNGLAGTDTQYF.

V and J are TRBV20-1 and TRBJ1-6, with TRBD1 as a possible D gene (6 bases). Germline CDR1 reads DFQATT; CDR2 reads SNEGSKA (reference sequence). V was trimmed by 3 bases and J by 7 bases, leaving 16 bases between them. This CDR3 is 15 amino acids long. CDR3 DNA: TGCAGTGCTAGTGGCACAGGGAGCGTGAATTCACCCCTCCACTTT. Residues: CSASGTGSVNSPLHF.

This clonotype was recorded a few times. The J gene is TRBJ2-7, the V gene TRBV6-5; 14 nucleotides match TRBD2. The CDR3 runs 18 residues. The J segment lost 2 bases and the V segment lost 4 bases, leaving 10 bases of the junction unmatched. Germline V gene lookup returns CDR1 MNHEY and CDR2 SVGAGI. The CDR3 protein is CASSSPGTSGGVPYEQYF. The CDR3 nucleotides are TGTGCCAGCAGTTCCCCCGGGACTAGCGGGGGTGTACCCTACGAGCAGTACTTC.

This clonotype has only a few counts. CDR3 DNA sequence: TGTGCCAGCAGCTTAGCGGCTAGCGGGGGGAGCTACGAGCAGTACTTC. It is translated as CASSLAASGGSYEQYF. This chain connects TRBV7-2 to TRBJ2-7; 11 bases line up with TRBD2. Germline assignment: CDR1 SGHTA and CDR2 FQGNSA. Trimming removed 0 bases from V and 3 bases from J; junction bases left unmatched: 4. The CDR3 runs 16 residues.

The table lists this clonotype with a few counts. The chain recombines TRBV7-2 with TRBJ1-2; D not resolved. Per germline, CDR1 SGHTA and CDR2 FQGNSA. The CDR3 consists of 15 residues. Trimming stripped 1 base from V and 0 bases from J, with 9 bases between. The CDR3 region is CASSLVNSPNYGYTF. The CDR3 nucleotides read TGTGCCAGCAGCTTAGTAAACTCCCCTAACTATGGCTACACCTTC.

This clonotype was seen repeatedly, ten times or more. The rearrangement uses TRBV6-5 and TRBJ2-3; 7 bases match TRBD1. There are 16 residues in the CDR3. Germline V gene data show CDR1 as MNHEY and CDR2 as SVGAGI. Trimming took 3 bases from V and 1 from J; bases not matched to a gene: 7. DNA of the CDR3: TGTGCCAGCAGTTATGGCACAGGGGTGGGCACAGATACGCAGTATTTT. This gives the protein CASSYGTGVGTDTQYF.

V usage is TRBV20-1 and J usage is TRBJ2-7; 13 bases are shared with TRBD2. CDR1 and CDR2 from the germline V gene are DFQATT and SNEGSKA (reference sequence). The CDR3 contains 16 residues. The V and J ends lost 4 bases and 4 bases, in that order; junction bases with no gene match: 10. In DNA, the CDR3 is TGCAGTGCTACCGGACTAGCGGGAGAATCTTCTTACGAGCAGTACTTC. It translates to CSATGLAGESSYEQYF.

This clonotype was seen at least ten times. V gene TRBV20-1 combines with J gene TRBJ2-5, with 10 bases that match TRBD2. CDR3 size: 13 residues. Germline trimming cut 4 bases from V and 4 bases from J; bases unmatched to any gene: 3. Germline V gene lookup returns CDR1 DFQATT and CDR2 SNEGSKA (reference sequence). The CDR3 region is CSATVAGGETQYF. The DNA of the CDR3 is TGCAGTGCTACGGTAGCGGGAGGAGAGACCCAGTACTTC.

CDR3 nucleotides: TGCAGCGTTGAACGGGACTTCACAGATACGCAGTATTTT. It specifies CSVERDFTDTQYF. V usage is TRBV29-1 and J usage is TRBJ2-3; a possible D gene is TRBD2 (6 bases). The CDR3 totals 13 residues. V was cut by 2 bases and J by 2 bases, with 8 bases left in between. Germline loops: CDR1 SQVTM, CDR2 ANQGSEA.

There are a few counts of this clonotype. The V gene is TRBV2, the J gene TRBJ2-6; D remains unclear. Germline-derived CDR1 and CDR2 are SNHLY and FYNNEI. Trimming shortened V by 8 bases and J by 0 bases, and 11 bases separated the two germline ends. This CDR3 is built from 15 residues. CDR3 region: CASGTSPSGANVLTF. Written as DNA, the CDR3 is TGTGCCAGCGGAACCAGCCCCTCTGGGGCCAACGTCCTGACTTTC.